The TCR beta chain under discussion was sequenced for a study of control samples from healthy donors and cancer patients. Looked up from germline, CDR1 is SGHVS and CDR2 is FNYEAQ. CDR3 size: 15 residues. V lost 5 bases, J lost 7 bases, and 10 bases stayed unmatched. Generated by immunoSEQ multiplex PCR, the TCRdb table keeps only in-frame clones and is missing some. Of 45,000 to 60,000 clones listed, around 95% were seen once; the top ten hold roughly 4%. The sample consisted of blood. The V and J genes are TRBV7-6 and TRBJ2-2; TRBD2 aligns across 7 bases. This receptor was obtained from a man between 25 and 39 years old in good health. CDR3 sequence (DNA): TGTGCCAGCAGCATCGGAGGGAGGGGCGGCGGGGAGCTGTTTTTT. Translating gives CASSIGGRGGGELFF.